This entry lists 32 T cell receptor beta chains sequenced from one sample in a study of T cell repertoires in cytomegalovirus infection. TCRdb processed the reads anew with MiXCR; each CDR3 protein has one entry. Seen here are 55,000 to 70,000 distinct CDR3 sequences, around 30% observed once, and the top ten hold around three quarters. No antigen has been identified for these receptors. Sequencing was done on a sample of PBMCs, sequenced either directly or after in vitro stimulation (not recorded which). These receptors came from a human donor in good health (CMV status not recorded). Some clones in this sample may be carry-over from other donors' samples.

CDR3 sequence reads: CASSRGAGSQPQHF. The CDR3 DNA sequence: TGTGCCAGCAGCCGAGGGGCCGGGAGTCAGCCCCAGCATTTT. The chain employs TRBV7-9 and TRBJ1-5, with D maybe TRBD1 (5 bases). The CDR3 spans 14 residues. The germline gives CDR1 SEHNR, CDR2 FQNEAQ (reference sequence). V lost 5 bases and J 6 bases, leaving 14 bases between the germline ends.

The chain recombines TRBV6-1 with TRBJ2-5; D is unclear. In germline, CDR1 is MNHNS, CDR2 SASEGT. The V gene lost 10 bases and the J gene lost 4 bases, with 13 bases spanning the gap. CDR3 size: 12 residues. The CDR3 DNA reads TGTGCCACCACCATAGATCGAGAGACCCAGTACTTC. Protein sequence: CATTIDRETQYF.

The chain links TRBV20-1 to TRBJ1-5, with D hard to call. Germline V gene sequence: CDR1 DFQATT, CDR2 SNEGSKA (reference sequence). With 3 bases removed from V and 10 bases from J, the gap between germline ends came to 13 bases. CDR3 size: 12 residues. The CDR3 sequence: CSASEGYQPQHF. The CDR3 DNA reads as TGCAGTGCTAGTGAGGGTTACCAACCCCAGCATTTT.

This clonotype has only a few counts. The chain has TRBV10-2 and TRBJ1-1; possibly TRBD1 for D (5 bases). Germline V gives CDR1 WSHSY, CDR2 SAAADI. Trimming took off 3 bases at V and 1 base at J, with 15 bases between the two ends. The CDR3 has 16 residues. This chain's CDR3 is CASSERISGRNTEAFF. The DNA for the CDR3 is TGCGCCAGCAGTGAACGCATTTCAGGGCGGAACACTGAAGCTTTCTTT.

There are a few counts of this clonotype. CDR3 DNA: TGCGCCAGCAGCCCCAGACAGGGGAGGAATGAGCAGTTCTTC. It codes for CASSPRQGRNEQFF. V and J are TRBV4-1 and TRBJ2-1; 8 nucleotides agree with TRBD1. This CDR3 is 14 amino acids long. Germline lookup yields CDR1 MGHRA and CDR2 YSYEKL. The V gene end was trimmed by 4 bases and the J gene end by 7 bases; junction bases not matched to a gene: 6.

This chain links TRBV7-2 with TRBJ2-1; D not resolved. Trimming took 2 bases from V and 6 from J, leaving 5 bases between them. The length of the CDR3 is 12 residues. Germline CDR1 and CDR2: SGHTA and FQGNSA. CDR3 amino acids: CASSLQRNEQFF. DNA of the CDR3: TGTGCCAGCAGCTTACAACGCAATGAGCAGTTCTTC.

The V gene is TRBV18, the J gene TRBJ1-2, with TRBD1 identical over 7 bases. The CDR3 runs to 15 residues. Trimming removed 3 bases from V and 6 bases from J; junction bases left unmatched: 10. Germline values: CDR1 KGHSH, CDR2 LQKENI. CDR3: CASSPTPEGADGYTF. CDR3 sequence (DNA): TGTGCCAGCTCACCCACGCCGGAGGGGGCGGATGGCTACACCTTC.

This clonotype was found many times. V and J are TRBV7-8 and TRBJ1-6, with a tentative D call TRBD1 (5 bases). V lost 4 bases to trimming and J lost 5 bases, with 12 bases between them. Germline CDR1 reads SGHVS; CDR2 reads FQNEAQ. The CDR3 is 15 residues long. As DNA, the CDR3 is TGTGCCAGCAGCTCCCGGGACGCAGATAATTCACCCCTCCACTTT. Protein sequence: CASSSRDADNSPLHF.

This clonotype was detected only a few times. The V gene is TRBV10-3, the J gene TRBJ2-7; D may be TRBD2 (5 bases). Germline values: CDR1 ENHRY, CDR2 SYGVKD. The CDR3 runs to 13 residues. V lost 1 base and J lost 4, with 8 bases in between. The CDR3 reads CAISEYGVYEQYF. The CDR3 DNA sequence: TGTGCCATCAGTGAGTACGGGGTATACGAGCAGTACTTC.

The chain employs TRBV6-5 and TRBJ2-5; tentatively, D is TRBD2 (5 bases). CDR1 MNHEY and CDR2 SVGAGI come from the germline V gene. This CDR3 spans 12 amino acids. V lost 6 bases to trimming and J lost 5 bases, with 10 bases between them. The CDR3 loop is CASRRGIETQYF. The DNA of the CDR3 is TGTGCCAGCAGGAGAGGGATCGAGACCCAGTACTTC.

V is TRBV7-8 and J is TRBJ2-1, with 7 bases identical to TRBD2. This CDR3 region has 15 residues. Germline CDR1 reads SGHVS; CDR2 reads FQNEAQ. Trimming removed 0 bases from V and 7 bases from J; junction bases left unmatched: 6. CDR3 sequence (DNA): TGTGCCAGCAGCTTAGCGGGAGGGGTGGGGAATGAGCAGTTCTTC. Protein: CASSLAGGVGNEQFF.

V and J are TRBV20-1 and TRBJ1-5, with a possible D match to TRBD1 (6 bases). This CDR3 has 12 residues. Deletions cut 5 bases from V and 5 bases from J, with 10 bases between. Germline V lookup: CDR1 DFQATT, CDR2 SNEGSKA (reference sequence). This CDR3 reads CSAYRVDQPQHF. CDR3 nucleotide sequence: TGCAGTGCTTACAGGGTCGATCAGCCCCAGCATTTT.

The V gene is TRBV19, the J gene TRBJ2-7, with TRBD2 identical over 7 bases. Trimming took 6 bases from V and 3 from J; bases not matched to a gene: 8. Germline CDR1 LNHDA, CDR2 SQIVND (reference sequence). This CDR3 region has 14 residues. CDR3 residues: CASSWAGANYEQYF. Written as DNA, the CDR3 is TGTGCCAGTAGCTGGGCGGGAGCGAACTACGAGCAGTACTTC. The variable domain in full, with the rest retrieved from reference TRBV19 and TRBJ2-7, is DGGITQSPKYLFRKEGQNVTLSCEQNLNHDAMYWYRQDPGQGLRLIYYSQIVNDFQKGDIAEGYSVSREKKESFPLTVTSAQKNPTAFYLCASSWAGANYEQYFGPGTRLTVT.

The chain uses TRBV6-2 or TRBV6-3 and TRBJ2-5; D tentatively reads TRBD1 or TRBD2 (5 bases each). The V gene's germline CDR1 is MNHEY and CDR2 SVGEGT. The CDR3 loop spans 13 amino acids. Between the trimmed V and J ends, which lost 8 bases and 2 bases, there was a span of 12 bases. The CDR3 region is CASSRDLQETQYF. In nucleotides, the CDR3 is TGTGCCAGCTCAAGGGACCTTCAAGAGACCCAGTACTTC.

This clonotype has only a few counts. The rearrangement joins TRBV11-2 to TRBJ2-1; D possibly corresponds to TRBD1 (5 bases). Germline CDR1 and CDR2: SGHAT and FQNNGV. The CDR3 contains 14 residues. V was shortened by 4 bases and J by 7 bases, with 14 bases between the two germline ends. CDR3 sequence reads: CASSYGRTTNEQFF. The CDR3 region has the DNA TGTGCCAGCAGCTACGGAAGGACAACTAATGAGCAGTTCTTC.

This clonotype was counted ten times or more. V and J are TRBV7-2 and TRBJ2-1, with D perhaps matching TRBD2 (6 bases). Per germline, CDR1 SGHTA and CDR2 FQGNSA. The CDR3 consists of 15 residues. V dropped 5 bases and J dropped 4 bases, with 15 bases sitting between them. CDR3 in amino acids: CASSPAAGSYNEQFF. The CDR3 DNA reads as TGTGCCAGCAGCCCCGCAGCGGGTTCGTACAATGAGCAGTTCTTC.

This clonotype appeared many times. This chain connects TRBV18 to TRBJ2-2, with D possibly TRBD1 on 5 matching bases. There are 16 residues in the CDR3. Between the trimmed V and J ends, which lost 3 bases and 3 bases, there was a span of 14 bases. CDR1 and CDR2 from the germline V gene are KGHSH and LQKENI. The DNA of the CDR3 is TGTGCCAGCTCACCTGCAGCCCCCAGGGACACCGGGGAGCTGTTTTTT. This translates into CASSPAAPRDTGELFF.

The chain links TRBV9 to TRBJ1-2, with D unresolved. V shed 8 bases and J shed 5 bases, with 10 bases lying between them. Per germline, CDR1 SGDLS and CDR2 YYNGEE. This CDR3 region has 11 residues. CDR3 DNA sequence: TGTGCCAGTGCAAGTAGGTATGGCTACACCTTC. Protein: CASASRYGYTF.

The rearrangement joins TRBV7-2 to TRBJ1-1; TRBD1 agrees at 7 bases. CDR1 and CDR2 from the germline V gene are SGHTA and FQGNSA. The CDR3 is made up of 14 amino acids. V dropped 5 bases and J dropped 4; count of bases not matched to a gene: 7. Here the CDR3 DNA reads TGTGCCAGCAGCCCCCAGGGGGTGGGCACTGAAGCTTTCTTT. Encoded protein: CASSPQGVGTEAFF.

The V call is TRBV6-6, the J call TRBJ1-6; 9 bases are shared with TRBD1. CDR1 and CDR2 from the germline V gene are MNHNY and SVGAGI (reference sequence). The V and J ends lost 2 bases and 8 bases, in that order; junction bases with no gene match: 4. The CDR3 contains 15 residues. The CDR3 loop reads CASSYRGQGYSPLHF. For the CDR3, the DNA is TGTGCCAGCAGTTACCGAGGACAGGGGTATTCACCCCTCCACTTT.

The chain recombines TRBV7-9 with TRBJ2-7, with D possibly being TRBD2 (6 bases). Germline V gene data show CDR1 as SEHNR and CDR2 as FQNEAQ (reference sequence). The length of the CDR3 is 15 residues. Trimming removed 3 bases at V and 0 bases at J, with 12 bases between. The CDR3 spells CASSLEGAPSYEQYF. DNA of the CDR3: TGTGCCAGCAGCTTGGAGGGAGCCCCCTCCTACGAGCAGTACTTC.

This clonotype was observed at least ten times. V is TRBV7-2 and J is TRBJ2-5; either TRBD1 or TRBD2 may fit D (5 bases each). The CDR3 totals 14 residues. V lost 1 base to trimming and J lost 1 base, with 7 bases between them. CDR1 and CDR2 from the germline V gene are SGHTA and FQGNSA. This CDR3 reads CASSLGGSQETQYF. As DNA, the CDR3 is TGTGCCAGCAGCTTAGGGGGGAGCCAAGAGACCCAGTACTTC.

This chain uses TRBV5-5 with TRBJ1-1, with TRBD1 matching 7 bases. The CDR3 contains 17 residues. The V and J ends lost 0 bases and 0 bases, in that order; junction bases with no gene match: 8. Germline CDR1 reads SGHKS; CDR2 reads YYEKEE (reference sequence). The CDR3 reads CASSLAGTARLNTEAFF. The CDR3 DNA sequence: TGTGCCAGCAGCTTGGCCGGGACAGCTAGATTGAACACTGAAGCTTTCTTT.

The chain links TRBV12-3 or TRBV12-4 to TRBJ1-3; D call uncertain. The CDR3 extends over 11 amino acids. Trimming pared 7 bases from V and 3 bases from J, leaving 4 bases between. CDR3 sequence (DNA): TGTGCCAGCACCGGTGGAAACACCATATATTTT. Translating it yields CASTGGNTIYF.

The sample holds a few counts of this clonotype. The chain couples TRBV7-9 to TRBJ2-5; 9 bases are a match to TRBD2. CDR1 SEHNR and CDR2 FQNEAQ come from the germline V gene (reference sequence). The CDR3 extends over 15 amino acids. V was pared by 6 bases and J by 5 bases, with 10 bases of the junction left unmatched. In nucleotides, the CDR3 is TGTGCCAGCAGATCCCCGCGGGAGGGCCGGGAGACCCAGTACTTC. Translation: CASRSPREGRETQYF. The full variable domain, in which reference TRBV7-9 and TRBJ2-5 provide the parts outside the CDR3, is DTGVSQNPRHKITKRGQNVTFRCDPISEHNRLYWYRQTLGQGPEFLTYFQNEAQLEKSRLLSDRFSAERPKGSFSTLEIQRTEQGDSAMYLCASRSPREGRETQYFGPGTRLLVL.

This clonotype was seen at least ten times. The chain combines TRBV7-2 with TRBJ2-3; D is unresolved. CDR1 and CDR2 from the germline V gene are SGHTA and FQGNSA. CDR3 length: 14 residues. The V end lost 1 base, the J end lost 4 bases, and 9 bases lay between the germline ends. The CDR3 DNA sequence: TGTGCCAGCAGCTTAGATAAGGGCGCAGATACGCAGTATTTT. Its protein product is CASSLDKGADTQYF.

V is TRBV4-1 and J is TRBJ1-3; possible D gene TRBD1, 5 bases. Germline V gene sequence: CDR1 MGHRA, CDR2 YSYEKL. Trimming took off 4 bases at V and 0 bases at J, with 10 bases between the two ends. There are 15 residues in the CDR3. As DNA, the CDR3 is TGCGCCAGCAGCCTGCGGGGGATCTCTGGAAACACCATATATTTT. Translating it yields CASSLRGISGNTIYF.

Only a few counts were recorded for this clonotype. The gene calls are TRBV12-3 or TRBV12-4 and TRBJ2-5; D gene ambiguous. There are 11 residues in the CDR3. The ends were cut back, 8 bases at V and 7 bases at J, with 11 bases in the middle. The CDR3 reads CASSFMGTQYF. The CDR3 nucleotides are TGTGCCAGCTCCTTTATGGGGACCCAGTACTTC.

On this clonotype: A clone one base away is much larger, so this may be a read error. V gene TRBV7-2 combines with J gene TRBJ2-3, with a weak D call TRBD2 (6 bases). The CDR3 is 17 amino acids. The germline CDR1 and CDR2 sequences are SGHTA and FQGNSA. CDR3 protein: CASSLRVSRGSTVTQYF. The CDR3 nucleotides are TGTGCCAGCAGCTTACGGGTCTCGCGGGGATCGACAGTTACGCAGTATTTT. The full variable domain, completed using reference TRBV7-2 and TRBJ2-3, is GAGVSQSPSNKVTEKGKDVELRCDPISGHTALYWYRQSLGQGLEFLIYFQGNSAPDKSGLPSDRFSAERTGGSVSTLTIQRTQQEDSAVYLCASSLRVSRGSTVTQYFGPGTRLTVL.

This clonotype occurred a few times. The genes are TRBV20-1 and TRBJ2-7; D not certain. This CDR3 comprises 14 residues. The germline gives CDR1 DFQATT, CDR2 SNEGSKA (reference sequence). Trimming removed 0 bases from V and 2 bases from J, with 11 bases in between. Here the CDR3 DNA reads TGCAGTGCTAGAGATTTACGTGGCCCCTACGAGCAGTACTTC. Translation gives CSARDLRGPYEQYF.

This chain connects TRBV3-1 to TRBJ2-1; 11 bases agree with TRBD1. Germline V lookup: CDR1 LGHDT, CDR2 YNNKEL (reference sequence). The trim removed 6 bases at V and 9 bases at J, leaving 7 bases unmatched. There are 14 residues in the CDR3. CDR3 amino acids: CASRPGTGGPEQFF. CDR3 nucleotides: TGTGCCAGCAGACCCGGGACAGGGGGACCTGAGCAGTTCTTC.

This sequence joins TRBV7-2 and TRBJ2-7, with D unresolved. The germline CDR1 and CDR2 sequences are SGHTA and FQGNSA. Trimming left V 3 bases short and J 0 bases short, with 9 bases between. The CDR3 has 14 residues. The DNA of the CDR3 is TGTGCCAGCAGCTTGGACCGAATCTCCTACGAGCAGTACTTC. This encodes CASSLDRISYEQYF.